The 4 T cell receptor beta chains in this list originate from one sample, sequenced in a study of human T cells and chemical hapten exposure. In TCRdb, the RACE reads were re-called with MiXCR into one record per CDR3 protein. The sample has over 45,000 distinct CDR3 sequences; about 9.3% are singletons. Time point defined: patch test 1, 2 weeks after DPC sensitization. The treatment here: therapeutic diphenylcyclopropenone sensitization with weekly scalp DPC. Sample: whole blood, taken in connection with sensitization to the hapten diphenylcyclopropenone (DPC). These receptor sequences come from a woman in her forties with alopecia areata. Some clones in this sample may be carry-over from other donors' samples.

The chain links TRBV27 to TRBJ2-7, with 11 positions matching TRBD2. The CDR3 runs to 15 residues. Germline V gene lookup returns CDR1 MNHEY and CDR2 SMNVEV (reference sequence). J lost 7 bases, V lost 6 bases, and 11 bases had no gene match. The DNA for the CDR3 is TGTGCCAGCAGCTTTAGCGGGGGGGCGAAGTTTGAGCAGTACTTC. Protein product: CASSFSGGAKFEQYF.

V gene TRBV20-1 combines with J gene TRBJ1-6, with D hard to call. V lost 1 base and J 3 bases, leaving 10 bases between the germline ends. Germline V gene lookup returns CDR1 DFQATT and CDR2 SNEGSKA (reference sequence). There are 15 residues in the CDR3. CDR3 region: CSARGQAIYNSPLHF. The CDR3 bases are TGCAGTGCTAGAGGGCAGGCTATCTATAATTCACCCCTCCACTTT.

The V gene is TRBV29-1, the J gene TRBJ2-1; tentatively, D is TRBD1 (5 bases). The CDR3 sequence is 13 residues long. V was cut by 1 base and J by 7 bases, with 11 bases left in between. Germline lookup yields CDR1 SQVTM and CDR2 ANQGSEA. This chain's CDR3 is CSVEARQLNEQFF. The DNA of the CDR3 is TGCAGCGTTGAAGCCCGACAGTTAAATGAGCAGTTCTTC.

The chain recombines TRBV28 with TRBJ1-1; 10 bases fit TRBD1. CDR1 is MDHEN, CDR2 SYDVKM, per germline. This CDR3 region has 14 residues. V shed 7 bases and J 4 bases; nucleotides not matched to a gene: 6. CDR3 coding DNA: TGTGCCAGCACCCGGGACAGGGGCGGCACTGAAGCTTTCTTT. It is translated as CASTRDRGGTEAFF. Full variable domain (remainder filled in from reference TRBV28 and TRBJ1-1): DVKVTQSSRYLVKRTGEKVFLECVQDMDHENMFWYRQDPGLGLRLIYFSYDVKMKEKGDIPEGYSVSREKKERFSLILESASTNQTSMYLCASTRDRGGTEAFFGQGTRLTVV.